This T cell receptor beta chain was found in a study of post-analysis software for immune sequencing data (dated by TCRdb to the mid-2010s). About the study as a whole: Relapsing-remitting, secondary progressive and progressive-relapsing multiple sclerosis were recorded as disease courses, and subtype annotation was lacking for some patients. The patient repertoires were compared against 11 previously published healthy control repertoires obtained from donors aged about 6 to 25 years. A subset of samples was prepared in parallel using single-end sample barcoding, then pooled and co-amplified after Illumina adapter ligation. Broader findings and caveats from the paper: When samples were clustered directly using the F measure, samples prepared in the same batch co-clustered strongly, which prompted a batch-effect correction. Patients showed significantly higher frequencies than controls for 4 or 5 TRBV segments, among them TRBV5-6, TRBV5-1 and TRBV20-1. Multiple sclerosis patients had significantly lower normalized Chao1 diversity than controls, a result that suggests substantial peripheral T-cell clonal expansion. The control group was slightly older than the multiple sclerosis patient group.

From the cysteine through the phenylalanine, the CDR3 covers 14 amino acids. The read is trimmed to its CDR3 DNA, 42 bases read in frame from base 1. The germline V gene sets CDR1 to ENHRY and CDR2 to SYGVKD. Trimming takes 5 bases off V and 0 bases off J; junction bases not matched to a gene: 4. Libraries were prepared through PCR. The instrument was an Illumina HiSeq 2500. To reduce PCR and sequencing biases, unique molecular identifiers were built into the TCR beta cDNA libraries. Per 1 to 10 million input T cells, some 500,000 cDNA molecules were obtained, such that each molecule approximated one T cell. The same protocol used for the earlier healthy control dataset was applied to prepare and sequence the patient libraries. Within a given batch, samples were prepared together, multiplexed and sequenced on the same HiSeq lane. The study's processing was this. MIGEC was used to process the raw barcoded reads, and molecular identifier groups with only a single read were discarded before consensus assembly and CDR3 extraction. VDJtools was used for post-analysis of the clonotype tables, and diversity was normalized by down-sampling every dataset to the size of the smallest sample. In repertoire overlap clustering, CDR3 amino acid sequences, but not nucleotide sequences, were matched to correct batch-related cross-sample contamination. The public reads were reprocessed in TCRdb via fastp at Q25 and MiXCR, keeping in-frame beta chains. Rows with a matching CDR3 protein are joined into one entry that keeps the most common DNA and genes. TCRdb assigned the V and J calls; the authors' analysis was not used. The sample table lists hundreds of thousands of distinct CDR3 sequences, approximately 59% of them with a count of one. Roughly 10% of the sample is held by the ten biggest clonotypes.

With regard to this clonotype: The antigen it binds to is not known. Base-call qualities are not available, and no considerably larger clone is one nucleotide away.

To demonstrate the VDJtools post-analysis software, TCR beta repertoires were profiled from the peripheral blood of some 12 young patients with multiple sclerosis. The multiple sclerosis patients were children and adolescents between roughly 6 and 17 years of age. The sample was blood. The TCR sequence derives from a girl aged 2-10 years with multiple sclerosis. In this chain, TRBV10-3 is recombined with TRBJ2-7, with 7 middle bases fitting TRBD2. CDR3 protein: CAISPGGNSYEQYF. The DNA is as follows: TGTGCCATCAGTCCGGGAGGCAACTCCTACGAGCAGTACTTC.